This T cell receptor (beta chain) appears in the sequencing data of a study of OX40 agonist ivuxolimab in advanced cancers. Overall study context: Ivuxolimab, an agonist antibody against OX40 (CD134), was given to patients. All patients had ivuxolimab intravenously every 2 weeks at 0.01 to 10 mg/kg.

Study-wide points: Antigen specificity of clonally expanded peripheral T cells was not established.

Systemic immunosuppression or autoimmune disease history was grounds to exclude patients. Profiling relied on immunoSEQ multiplex PCR, and the TCRdb table lists in-frame clones only, not all of them. The sample carries under 25,000 clones, around four fifths recorded once. The CDR3 runs 17 residues. Germline V lookup: CDR1 MDHEN, CDR2 SYDVKM. On this clone itself: Its antigen is unidentified. A read error may produce the germline difference seen at one junction end.

This receptor was identified in an adult with an advanced solid tumor such as melanoma, head and neck, liver or kidney cancer. V is TRBV28 and J is TRBJ1-1; 9 bases align to TRBD1. The starting material was CD4+ or CD8+ T cells sorted from blood, obtained in a trial of the OX40 agonist ivuxolimab. The CDR3 spells CASSPPGQGYGNAEAFF. CDR3 in DNA: TGTGCCAGCAGCCCTCCGGGACAGGGTTATGGGAACGCTGAAGCTTTCTTT.